A selection of T cell receptor beta chains follows, all from one sample in a study of blood T cell repertoires in COVID-19. Here immunoSEQ multiplex PCR was the method, and the copy in TCRdb shows in-frame clones only, minus some. The data hold 150,000 to 200,000 clones, with around four fifths observed a single time. The sequenced sample was peripheral blood. The origin of the receptors is an elderly woman with acute or convalescent COVID-19. Both conserved end residues are part of each CDR3. D genes are given only for firm matches. Size is stated for part of the rows, as once, few or many counts, or as a class when the clone is expanded.

d_call	j_call	v_call	clone_size	cdr3_nt	cdr3_aa
NA	TRBJ2-2	TRBV5-4	NA	TGTGCCAGCAGCTACCCACCAGGGAACACCGGGGAGCTGTTTTTT	CASSYPPGNTGELFF
TRBD2	TRBJ2-3	TRBV28	NA	TGTGCCAGCAGTTTACTAGCGGGCGGGTCGGGTACGCAGTATTTT	CASSLLAGGSGTQYF
NA	TRBJ2-7	TRBV7-9	NA	TGTGCCAGCAGCTTTAGAAACGAGCAGTACTTC	CASSFRNEQYF
TRBD1	TRBJ1-6	TRBV19	NA	TGTGCCAGTAGGCCGAACAGGGGGCAGGGTTCACCCCTCCACTTT	CASRPNRGQGSPLHF
TRBD2	TRBJ2-7	TRBV20-1	NA	TGCAGTGCTAGTAAAGGGCTAGCGGGGTTTAGGGAGCAGTACTTC	CSASKGLAGFREQYF
NA	TRBJ1-2	TRBV18	NA	TGTGCCAGCTCACCAAAGTGGAGCTATGGCTACACCTTC	CASSPKWSYGYTF
TRBD1	TRBJ2-7	TRBV15	once	TGTGCCACCCAACCCGGGACAGGGGTCTACGAGCAGTACTTC	CATQPGTGVYEQYF
TRBD2	TRBJ2-1	TRBV19	NA	TGTGCCAGTAGTACCGTCTGGACTAGCGGGAATGAGCAGTTCTTC	CASSTVWTSGNEQFF
NA	TRBJ1-1	TRBV6-1	NA	TGTGCCAGCAGTGAACAGGCAACCATGAACACTGAAGCTTTCTTT	CASSEQATMNTEAFF
NA	TRBJ1-2	TRBV19	NA	TGTGCCAGTAGTATAAGGCGACAGTATGGCTACACCTTC	CASSIRRQYGYTF
TRBD1	TRBJ2-2	TRBV6-5	NA	TGTGCCAGCAGCGGCAGGGGGCCGCCCGGGGAGCTGTTTTTT	CASSGRGPPGELFF
TRBD2	TRBJ2-7	TRBV5-4	NA	TGTGCCAGCAGCTTGGGCGGGAGGACCGCCTACGAGCAGTACTTC	CASSLGGRTAYEQYF
NA	TRBJ2-3	TRBV6-4	NA	TGTGCCAGCAGTGAACAGGTGCGGGATACGCAGTATTTT	CASSEQVRDTQYF
NA	TRBJ1-2	TRBV6-5	NA	TGTGCCAGCACCAAGATGGGGGGGAACTATGGCTACACCTTC	CASTKMGGNYGYTF
TRBD2	TRBJ2-3	TRBV10-3	NA	TGTGCCACCGAAGGGACTAGCGGGAGGGGATCGGGAGGGGATACGCAGTATTTT	CATEGTSGRGSGGDTQYF
NA	TRBJ2-7	TRBV11-3	once	TGTGCCAGCAGCCCGACAGGTCCCTGGTGGCTCTACGAGCAGTACTTC	CASSPTGPWWLYEQYF
NA	TRBJ1-3	TRBV6-5	NA	TGTGCCAGCAGGGGGGGGTTGTCGTCAGGAAACACCATATATTTT	CASRGGLSSGNTIYF
TRBD2	TRBJ2-5	TRBV3-1/TRBV3-2	NA	TGTGCCAGCAGCCAAGGGGGACTAGGAGTAGAGACCCAGTACTTC	CASSQGGLGVETQYF
TRBD1	TRBJ1-4	TRBV6-5	NA	TGTGCCAGCAGCAAGGACAGGGCTACTAATGAAAAACTGTTTTTT	CASSKDRATNEKLFF
NA	TRBJ1-2	TRBV30	NA	TGTGCCCGGGAAGGCGGGGGTGACGGCTACACCTTC	CAREGGGDGYTF
TRBD2	TRBJ2-1	TRBV6-6	NA	TGTGCCAGCAGTGATTGGACTAGCGGGAGCCCCAAGGGATTCTTC	CASSDWTSGSPKGFF
NA	TRBJ2-1	TRBV18	NA	TGTGCCAGCTCACAGACTAGAAACCGTGGGACCTACAATGAGCAGTTCTTC	CASSQTRNRGTYNEQFF
NA	TRBJ1-4	TRBV28	NA	TGTGCCAGCAGTTCTCCGGGACAAGAAAAACTGTTTTTT	CASSSPGQEKLFF
NA	TRBJ1-2	TRBV18	NA	TGTGCCAGCTCACCACCCAGCACAGGAGTTTATGGCTACACCTTC	CASSPPSTGVYGYTF
NA	TRBJ2-7	TRBV20-1	few	TGCAGTGCTAGCCAGGGTAGCGAGCAGTACTTC	CSASQGSEQYF
TRBD2	TRBJ2-1	TRBV4-2	NA	TGTGCCAGCAGCCAAGATTTGTCCGGGAGGGGGGGCAATGAGCAGTTCTTC	CASSQDLSGRGGNEQFF
TRBD1	TRBJ1-5	TRBV27	NA	TGTGCCAGCAGTTTAACGGACAGGGGAGATAGCAATCAGCCCCAGCATTTT	CASSLTDRGDSNQPQHF
NA	TRBJ2-7	TRBV19	NA	TGTGCCAGTAGTATAGGCGTGCGGGGCTACGAGCAGTACTTC	CASSIGVRGYEQYF
TRBD1	TRBJ2-7	TRBV6-5	NA	TGTGCCAGCCGCCCCGGGACAGGGGTGGGCGAGCAGTACTTC	CASRPGTGVGEQYF
NA	TRBJ2-5	TRBV19	NA	TGTGCCAGTAGTATCTCCCTAGTTGGTCAAGAGACCCAGTACTTC	CASSISLVGQETQYF
NA	TRBJ2-3	TRBV10-3	many	TGTGCCATCAGTGAGTCAGGGGCCCCCCTCTCAGATACGCAGTATTTT	CAISESGAPLSDTQYF
NA	TRBJ1-1	TRBV7-9	NA	TGTGCCAGCAGCTTACCCCCCCCCGAGGGGGTATTT	CASSLPPPEGVF
TRBD1	TRBJ2-2	TRBV7-2	NA	TGTGCCAGCAGCCAGACAGGGGCTGACACCGGGGAGCTGTTTTTT	CASSQTGADTGELFF
NA	TRBJ2-1	TRBV4-2	once	TGTGCCAGCAGCCCCAGAAGGGGGGGGTCCTACAATGAGCAGTTCTTC	CASSPRRGGSYNEQFF
NA	TRBJ1-4	TRBV7-6	NA	TGTGCCAGCAGCGGGTACAGGGAGCGGAAACTGTTTTTT	CASSGYRERKLFF
TRBD1	TRBJ2-2	TRBV18	NA	TGTGCCAGCTCACCACAGGGGGCAGGAGCCGGGGAGCTGTTTTTT	CASSPQGAGAGELFF
NA	TRBJ1-1	TRBV27	once	TGTGCCAGCAGCCGAGAGAGGCGATTCCAGAACACTGAAGCTTTCTTT	CASSRERRFQNTEAFF
NA	TRBJ2-3	TRBV19	NA	TGTGCCAGTAGTAAACGGTTCACAGATACGCAGTATTTT	CASSKRFTDTQYF
NA	TRBJ1-2	TRBV14	NA	TGTGCCAGCAGCCAAGCGGGGGGGCTAGGCTACACCTTC	CASSQAGGLGYTF
NA	TRBJ1-1	TRBV2	few	TGTGCCAGCAGTGCCGCAGGGGCTGACACTGAAGCTTTCTTT	CASSAAGADTEAFF
TRBD1	TRBJ2-7	TRBV4-3	NA	TGCGCCAGCAGCCAAGCACAGGGGGACTACGAGCAGTACTTC	CASSQAQGDYEQYF
TRBD1	TRBJ1-2	TRBV5-1	once	TGCGCCAGCAGCTCGGGACAGGGGGCAAGGAGATCCTATGGCTACACCTTC	CASSSGQGARRSYGYTF
NA	TRBJ2-1	TRBV6-6	few	TGTGCCAGCAGCCCGGGACTGTACAATGAGCAGTTCTTC	CASSPGLYNEQFF
NA	TRBJ2-5	TRBV6-5	NA	TGTGCCAGCAGCGGACGGGGTAGCGAGACCCAGTACTTC	CASSGRGSETQYF
NA	TRBJ1-5	TRBV18	few	TGTGCCAGCTCACCGGCGGGGGACAATCAGCCCCAGCATTTT	CASSPAGDNQPQHF
TRBD1	TRBJ1-2	TRBV7-9	NA	TGTGCCAGCAGCTTACCCCAGGACAGGCTGACCTTC	CASSLPQDRLTF
NA	TRBJ1-3	TRBV6-1	NA	TGTGCCAGCAGTGATACGGGGTTTAGCTCTGGAAACACCATATATTTT	CASSDTGFSSGNTIYF
NA	TRBJ1-1	TRBV2	NA	TGTGCCAGCAGTGTCGGGTTTACTGAAGCTTTCTTT	CASSVGFTEAFF
NA	TRBJ2-3	TRBV11-2	NA	TGTGCCAGCAGCGTCGCGGGTTTTAGCACAGATACGCAGTATTTT	CASSVAGFSTDTQYF